The 27 T cell receptor beta chains in this list originate from one sample, sequenced in a study of T cells in Graves' hyperthyroidism and ophthalmopathy. TCR beta CDR3 region amplification was performed from RNA transcripts. The study used the HTBI primer set for a first-round RT-PCR of the TCR CDR3. TCRdb re-derived calls from the multiplex PCR reads in MiXCR, one entry per CDR3 protein. The sample holds 350,000 or so distinct CDR3 sequences, roughly 20% seen once. Sequenced sample: blood. The receptors stem from a woman aged 40 to 49 with Graves' ophthalmopathy.

This clonotype was seen a handful of times. CDR3 sequence reads: CASSLMVLTSFYEQYF. The DNA for the CDR3 is TGTGCCAGCAGCTTAATGGTCCTGACCTCCTTCTACGAGCAGTACTTC. The chain couples TRBV11-2 to TRBJ2-7; the D is unclear. Trimming left V 2 bases short and J 3 bases short, with 17 bases between. Per the germline V gene, CDR1 is SGHAT and CDR2 is FQNNGV. The CDR3 loop spans 16 amino acids. The variable domain in full, completed from reference TRBV11-2 and TRBJ2-7, reads EAGVAQSPRYKIIEKRQSVAFWCNPISGHATLYWYQQILGQGPKLLIQFQNNGVVDDSQLPKDRFSAERLKGVDSTLKIQPAKLEDSAVYLCASSLMVLTSFYEQYFGPGTRLTVT.

This clonotype has at least ten counts. V is TRBV28 and J is TRBJ1-1, with 12 bases fitting TRBD1. The germline V gene has CDR1 MDHEN and CDR2 SYDVKM. V shed 5 bases and J 3 bases; nucleotides not matched to a gene: 16. CDR3 length: 19 amino acids. The CDR3 protein is CASSRPGTGGASKYTEAFF. The CDR3 nucleotides are TGTGCCAGCAGTCGTCCCGGGACAGGGGGCGCGAGTAAGTACACTGAAGCTTTCTTT. Full variable domain (rest looked up from reference TRBV28 and TRBJ1-1): DVKVTQSSRYLVKRTGEKVFLECVQDMDHENMFWYRQDPGLGLRLIYFSYDVKMKEKGDIPEGYSVSREKKERFSLILESASTNQTSMYLCASSRPGTGGASKYTEAFFGQGTRLTVV.

In its sample, this clonotype was seen many times. This sequence joins TRBV28 and TRBJ2-7; the match to TRBD1 covers 7 bases. Germline CDR1 is MDHEN and CDR2 is SYDVKM. The CDR3 is 14 residues long. V was pared by 3 bases and J by 5 bases, with 7 bases of the junction left unmatched. The CDR3 region is CASSFRGFIHEQYF. The CDR3 bases are TGTGCCAGCAGTTTCAGGGGGTTTATTCACGAGCAGTACTTC. The full variable domain, with the rest looked up from reference TRBV28 and TRBJ2-7, is DVKVTQSSRYLVKRTGEKVFLECVQDMDHENMFWYRQDPGLGLRLIYFSYDVKMKEKGDIPEGYSVSREKKERFSLILESASTNQTSMYLCASSFRGFIHEQYFGPGTRLTVT.

This clonotype appeared many times. The chain has TRBV29-1 and TRBJ2-5; a weak D match, TRBD2 (5 bases). Between the trimmed V and J ends, which lost 5 bases and 2 bases, there was a span of 12 bases. This CDR3 contains 13 residues. Germline assignment: CDR1 SQVTM and CDR2 ANQGSEA. The CDR3 sequence is CSVNDEGQETQYF. The CDR3 nucleotides are TGCAGCGTTAATGACGAGGGACAAGAGACCCAGTACTTC.

The table lists this clonotype with many counts. The chain combines TRBV6-5 with TRBJ1-6; TRBD1 aligns across 9 bases. The CDR3 spans 14 residues. Trimming cost V 6 bases and J 7 bases; bases outside gene matches: 4. Germline V gene lookup returns CDR1 MNHEY and CDR2 SVGAGI. CDR3 residues: CASRGQGSNSPLHF. CDR3 DNA sequence: TGTGCCAGCAGGGGACAGGGATCCAATTCACCCCTCCACTTT.

The genes are TRBV29-1 and TRBJ2-7; no clear D gene. V lost 4 bases, J lost 1 base, and 8 bases lay in between. The germline V gene has CDR1 SQVTM and CDR2 ANQGSEA. The CDR3 runs 12 residues. CDR3 DNA sequence: TGCAGCGTTGTTCCACGGTCCTACGAGCAGTACTTC. Amino acid sequence: CSVVPRSYEQYF.

This clonotype was recorded at least ten times. This chain connects TRBV27 to TRBJ2-4; 8 bases agree with TRBD1. V lost 6 bases, J lost 0 bases, and 10 bases stayed unmatched. Germline CDR1 and CDR2: MNHEY and SMNVEV (reference sequence). The CDR3 is 17 residues long. The CDR3 DNA follows: TGTGCCAGCAGCTTCAATATACAGGGGGAAGCCAAAAACATTCAGTACTTC. Translation: CASSFNIQGEAKNIQYF.

At least ten counts were recorded for this clonotype. CDR3: CAWSVWGLRSGNTIYF. The CDR3 coding sequence is TGTGCCTGGAGTGTGTGGGGGCTTAGATCTGGAAACACCATATATTTT. The chain couples TRBV30 to TRBJ1-3, with a tentative D call TRBD1 (6 bases). The CDR3 consists of 16 residues. CDR1 is GTSNPN, CDR2 SVGIG, per germline (reference sequence). V was shortened by 0 bases and J by 1 base, with 13 bases between the two germline ends.

The sample holds a few counts of this clonotype. The rearrangement joins TRBV6-5 to TRBJ2-5; the D is unclear. The CDR3 runs to 16 residues. From germline, CDR1 is MNHEY and CDR2 SVGAGI. The V end was cut by 4 bases, the J end by 2 bases, with 17 bases between. The CDR3 DNA follows: TGTGCCAGCAGTTCCCTGCGTTCGGGTTATCAAGAGACCCAGTACTTC. Translated: CASSSLRSGYQETQYF.

This clonotype was picked up one time. The chain carries TRBV6-1 and TRBJ2-7, with D hard to call. Looked up from germline, CDR1 is MNHNS and CDR2 is SASEGT. Trimming cost V 2 bases and J 4 bases, with 27 bases left between them. The CDR3 has 19 amino acids. DNA for the CDR3: TGTGCCAGCAGTGAACAACTTACCCTTCCCCTAGGGTATTGGTACGAGCAGTACTTC. Translating it yields CASSEQLTLPLGYWYEQYF.

There are many counts of this clonotype. The chain uses TRBV20-1 and TRBJ2-7, with D possibly TRBD2 on 5 matching bases. CDR3 length: 12 residues. V was trimmed by 1 base and J by 2 bases, leaving 6 bases between them. The germline V gene encodes CDR1 DFQATT and CDR2 SNEGSKA (reference sequence). CDR3 in DNA: TGCAGTGCTAGAGTGACTACCTACGAGCAGTACTTC. Encoded protein: CSARVTTYEQYF.

This clonotype occurred many times. This chain links TRBV3-1 with TRBJ1-5, with D perhaps matching TRBD1 (5 bases). The germline CDR1 and CDR2 sequences are LGHDT and YNNKEL (reference sequence). The CDR3 runs 13 residues. Trimming removed 0 bases at V and 7 bases at J, with 7 bases between. CDR3 sequence (DNA): TGTGCCAGCAGCCAAGATAGGGGACAGCCCCAGCATTTT. This translates into CASSQDRGQPQHF.

The sample holds many counts of this clonotype. The chain couples TRBV12-3 or TRBV12-4 to TRBJ2-5; D may be TRBD1 (5 bases). V shed 3 bases and J shed 4 bases, with 21 bases lying between them. The CDR3 extends over 17 amino acids. CDR3 DNA sequence: TGTGCCAGCAGTTTTCTAATCCGGCAGGGTCAATCAGAGACCCAGTACTTC. This translates into CASSFLIRQGQSETQYF.

At least ten counts were recorded for this clonotype. V and J are TRBV6-5 and TRBJ2-7, with 8 bases matching TRBD2. CDR1 MNHEY and CDR2 SVGAGI come from the germline V gene. J gave up 3 bases and V 5 bases, and 6 bases lay outside the gene matches. The CDR3 loop spans 14 amino acids. The CDR3 region is CASSRKSGSYEQYF. As DNA, the CDR3 is TGTGCCAGCAGTCGGAAGAGCGGGAGCTACGAGCAGTACTTC.

This clonotype was seen more than once but under ten times. The chain carries TRBV5-4 and TRBJ1-5, with 7 bases fitting TRBD1. The trim removed 4 bases at V and 5 bases at J, leaving 9 bases unmatched. The CDR3 is 15 amino acids. The germline V gene encodes CDR1 SGHNT and CDR2 YYREEE (reference sequence). The CDR3 protein is CASSPRDRVYQPQHF. CDR3 bases: TGTGCCAGCAGCCCCCGGGACAGAGTTTATCAGCCCCAGCATTTT.

This chain joins TRBV28 and TRBJ1-2; weak D call: TRBD1 (5 bases). This CDR3 is built from 13 residues. CDR1 is MDHEN, CDR2 SYDVKM, per germline. V was shortened by 3 bases and J by 4 bases, with 9 bases between the two germline ends. This CDR3 reads CASSFKGRYGYTF. The DNA for the CDR3 is TGTGCCAGCAGTTTCAAGGGGCGCTATGGCTACACCTTC.

Note on this clonotype: Possible read error: a much larger clone is one base away. The rearrangement uses TRBV28 and TRBJ2-7; the match to TRBD1 covers 7 bases. The CDR3 runs to 13 residues. Germline CDR1 reads MDHEN; CDR2 reads SYDVKM. V was clipped by 6 bases and J by 3 bases; unmatched bases: 5. The CDR3, as DNA: TGTGCCAGCAGATCCGGGACAGACTACGAGCAGTACTTC. Translated, it gives CASRSGTDYEQYF.

This clonotype was observed many times. The chain combines TRBV28 with TRBJ2-6; D unclear. CDR3 length: 14 residues. V was trimmed by 2 bases and J by 4 bases, leaving 6 bases between them. Germline loops: CDR1 MDHEN, CDR2 SYDVKM. Written as DNA, the CDR3 is TGTGCCAGCAGTTTAATTTCAGGGGCCAACGTCCTGACTTTC. Amino acid sequence: CASSLISGANVLTF.

In this sample, this clonotype turned up many times. The chain uses TRBV9 and TRBJ2-2, with 7 bases lining up with TRBD2. CDR1 SGDLS and CDR2 YYNGEE come from the germline V gene. CDR3 length equals 16 residues. V was pared by 1 base and J by 0 bases, with 3 bases of the junction left unmatched. The CDR3: CASSVSSGTNTGELFF. In nucleotides, the CDR3 is TGTGCCAGCAGCGTATCTAGCGGAACGAACACCGGGGAGCTGTTTTTT.

The CDR3 bases are TGTGCCAGCAGTTGGAACCAGGGAAAAAGTAGTGGCTACACCTTC. It codes for CASSWNQGKSSGYTF. The chain joins TRBV28 to TRBJ1-2; D is possibly TRBD1 (5 bases). The CDR3 has 15 amino acids. Trimming shortened V by 4 bases and J by 7 bases, and 19 bases separated the two germline ends. Germline values: CDR1 MDHEN, CDR2 SYDVKM.

A note on this clonotype: This likely comes from a read error, as the CDR3 has no conserved phenylalanine or tryptophan at its end. The chain carries TRBV7-9 and TRBJ1-1; a weak D match, TRBD1 (5 bases). V shed 5 bases and J shed 5 bases, with 15 bases lying between them. The CDR3 runs to 14 residues. Per germline, CDR1 SEHNR and CDR2 FQNEAQ (reference sequence). The DNA of the CDR3 is TGTGCCAGCAGCCGGGGGGATGGCGGTACTGAAGCTTTCCTT. Residues: CASSRGDGGTEAFL.

This clonotype showed up many times. The gene calls are TRBV28 and TRBJ1-1; TRBD1 agrees at 9 bases. CDR1 and CDR2 from the germline V gene are MDHEN and SYDVKM. The CDR3 is made up of 16 amino acids. The ends lost 0 bases at V and 4 bases at J; junction bases unmatched: 6. CDR3 protein: CASSLWDRGASTEAFF. The CDR3, as DNA: TGTGCCAGCAGTTTATGGGACAGGGGAGCGAGCACTGAAGCTTTCTTT. Filled out from reference TRBV28 and TRBJ1-1, the complete variable domain reads DVKVTQSSRYLVKRTGEKVFLECVQDMDHENMFWYRQDPGLGLRLIYFSYDVKMKEKGDIPEGYSVSREKKERFSLILESASTNQTSMYLCASSLWDRGASTEAFFGQGTRLTVV.

Ten or more counts support this clonotype. CDR3: CASSYSGTSLPEQYF. The DNA of the CDR3 is TGTGCCAGCAGTTACTCCGGGACTAGCCTTCCCGAGCAGTACTTC. The chain has TRBV6-5 and TRBJ2-7; 9 bases fit TRBD2. Germline trimming cut 0 bases from V and 6 bases from J; bases unmatched to any gene: 6. The CDR3 consists of 15 residues. Looked up from germline, CDR1 is MNHEY and CDR2 is SVGAGI.

For the CDR3, the DNA is TGTGCCAGCAGTGAAAGTGGTCGGCCAGCCCAAGAGACCCAGTACTTC. Protein sequence: CASSESGRPAQETQYF. V usage is TRBV6-1 and J usage is TRBJ2-5; D is unresolved. The V gene's germline CDR1 is MNHNS and CDR2 SASEGT. Trimming took 2 bases from V and 1 from J, leaving 14 bases between them. The CDR3 is 16 residues long.

This clonotype occurred many times. This chain joins TRBV15 and TRBJ2-7, with 13 positions matching TRBD2. V was pared by 3 bases and J by 7 bases, with 6 bases of the junction left unmatched. Germline-derived CDR1 and CDR2 are LNHNV and YYDKDF (reference sequence). There are 15 residues in the CDR3. This CDR3 is CATSSRTSGSGEQYF. The DNA for the CDR3 is TGTGCCACCAGCAGCCGGACTAGCGGGAGTGGTGAGCAGTACTTC.

This clonotype was found many times. The gene calls are TRBV12-3 or TRBV12-4 and TRBJ2-4; D gene uncertain. V gave up 3 bases and J gave up 4 bases, with 7 bases separating them. CDR3 length equals 13 residues. The CDR3 reads CASSLSWKNIQYF. In nucleotides, the CDR3 is TGTGCCAGCAGTTTGAGTTGGAAAAACATTCAGTACTTC.

This clonotype was seen many times. This chain connects TRBV11-1 to TRBJ1-2, with 9 bases identical to TRBD1. The CDR3 length is 16 residues. V gave up 2 bases and J gave up 1 base; unmatched junction bases: 5. Germline V gives CDR1 SGHAT, CDR2 FQDESV (reference sequence). As DNA, the CDR3 is TGTGCCAGCAGCTTACCCCGGACAGGGGATAACTATGGCTACACCTTC. It is translated as CASSLPRTGDNYGYTF.